The next 21 T cell receptor beta chains were all read from a single sample in a study of CD8 T cells in ankylosing spondylitis. TCRdb re-called the 5' RACE reads through MiXCR, storing one row per CDR3 protein. The table shows 200,000 to 250,000 distinct CDR3 sequences, with roughly a tenth occurring only once. The sequencing sample was made of blood, either unsorted or a sorted T cell fraction (not recorded which). The receptor set was obtained from a male donor with ankylosing spondylitis or in good health (not recorded which).

Many counts were recorded for this clonotype. This chain links TRBV29-1 with TRBJ2-7; TRBD2 aligns across 11 bases. The ends lost 5 bases at V and 2 bases at J; junction bases unmatched: 5. CDR3 length: 14 residues. Germline CDR1 is SQVTM and CDR2 is ANQGSEA. In DNA, the CDR3 is TGCAGCGTTACTGTACTAGCGGGGGCCTACGAGCAGTACTTC. Translated: CSVTVLAGAYEQYF.

This clonotype was seen once. This may be a read error, as it is one base from a much larger clone. The V call is TRBV20-1, the J call TRBJ1-5, with D possibly being TRBD1 (5 bases). V lost 6 bases and J 3 bases, leaving 15 bases between the germline ends. Germline V gene lookup returns CDR1 DFQATT and CDR2 SNEGSKA (reference sequence). This CDR3 comprises 14 residues. For the CDR3, the DNA is TGCAGTGCCTTACTGGGGGTTAACAATCAGCCCCAGCATTTT. Translating gives CSALLGVNNQPQHF.

This clonotype was recorded many times. The CDR3 protein is CASSLSQKGALGNTIYF. The CDR3 bases are TGTGCCAGCAGTTTATCCCAAAAGGGGGCGCTTGGAAACACCATATATTTT. The V call is TRBV28, the J call TRBJ1-3, with 7 nucleotides matching TRBD1. The CDR3 consists of 17 residues. V trimming: 1 base; J trimming: 3 bases; junction bases outside the gene matches: 9. In germline, CDR1 is MDHEN, CDR2 SYDVKM.

This clonotype was counted ten times or more. The CDR3 nucleotides read TGCAGCGCCTCGGTGGCGAACACTGAAGCTTTCTTT. This sequence encodes CSASVANTEAFF. V gene TRBV29-1 combines with J gene TRBJ1-1; no reliable D call. Germline V gene lookup returns CDR1 SQVTM and CDR2 ANQGSEA. With 7 bases removed from V and 1 base from J, the gap between germline ends came to 10 bases. The CDR3 has 12 amino acids.

About this clonotype: A much larger clone differs from this one at a single base, so this may be a read error. This chain uses TRBV3-1 with TRBJ2-3; D not resolved. The germline V gene encodes CDR1 LGHDT and CDR2 YNNKEL (reference sequence). The CDR3 extends over 14 amino acids. The CDR3, as DNA: TGTGCCAGCAGCCAAGGGAAAGCCACAGATGCGCAGTATTTT. Protein sequence: CASSQGKATDAQYF.

In its sample, this clonotype was seen many times. This rearrangement joins TRBV5-6 to TRBJ1-6, with 7 bases identical to TRBD1. V lost 4 bases, J lost 10 bases, and 5 bases stayed unmatched. The germline gives CDR1 SGHDT, CDR2 YYEEEE. This CDR3 is built from 13 residues. Here the CDR3 DNA reads TGTGCCAGCAGCGACAGGGTGGGATCACCCCTCCACTTT. It specifies CASSDRVGSPLHF.

This clonotype was picked up many times. This chain joins TRBV7-9 and TRBJ1-1; TRBD1 aligns across 7 bases. The J segment lost 4 bases and the V segment lost 6 bases, leaving 5 bases of the junction unmatched. The CDR3 is 13 residues long. Germline V lookup: CDR1 SEHNR, CDR2 FQNEAQ (reference sequence). CDR3 protein: CASRGQWSTEAFF. CDR3 nucleotides: TGTGCCAGCAGGGGACAGTGGAGCACTGAAGCTTTCTTT.

This clonotype was observed many times. The chain has TRBV30 and TRBJ2-7, with TRBD1 matching 7 bases. The CDR3 contains 14 residues. The trim removed 0 bases at V and 3 bases at J, leaving 5 bases unmatched. Per germline, CDR1 GTSNPN and CDR2 SVGIG (reference sequence). The CDR3 is CAWSVPTGNYEQYF. Written as DNA, the CDR3 is TGTGCCTGGAGTGTGCCGACAGGGAACTACGAGCAGTACTTC.

Ten or more counts support this clonotype. The genes are TRBV29-1 and TRBJ2-4; a weak D match, TRBD1 (6 bases). From germline, CDR1 is SQVTM and CDR2 ANQGSEA. This CDR3 spans 13 amino acids. With 4 bases removed from V and 9 bases from J, the gap between germline ends came to 16 bases. The CDR3: CSVGVWGRSIQYF. CDR3 coding DNA: TGCAGCGTTGGAGTGTGGGGGCGCAGCATTCAGTACTTC.

This sequence joins TRBV9 and TRBJ2-3, with D perhaps being TRBD1 or TRBD2 (6 bases each). The ends were cut back, 1 base at V and 1 base at J, with 16 bases in the middle. There are 17 residues in the CDR3. Germline CDR1 reads SGDLS; CDR2 reads YYNGEE. The CDR3 loop reads CASSVQGISSGTDTQYF. As DNA, the CDR3 is TGTGCCAGCAGCGTACAGGGGATTTCTAGCGGCACAGATACGCAGTATTTT.

This clonotype was seen at least ten times. V is TRBV24-1 and J is TRBJ2-1; D ambiguous. The CDR3 sequence is 13 residues long. V shed 4 bases and J shed 9 bases, with 12 bases lying between them. The germline V gene encodes CDR1 KGHDR and CDR2 SFDVKD. In DNA form, the CDR3 reads TGTGCCACCAGTGAGCTCCCAGGCACTGAGCAGTTCTTC. Translated, it gives CATSELPGTEQFF.

This clonotype was seen repeatedly, ten times or more. The J gene is TRBJ2-7, the V gene TRBV5-8, with 8 bases fitting TRBD1. Trimming took 3 bases from V and 3 from J; bases not matched to a gene: 11. CDR1 SGHTS and CDR2 YDEGEE come from the germline V gene. The CDR3 spans 16 residues. The CDR3 DNA sequence: TGTGCCAGCAGCTCCCAGTTCCGGACAGGGAGCTACGAGCAGTACTTC. It translates to CASSSQFRTGSYEQYF.

In its sample, this clonotype was seen many times. This chain joins TRBV29-1 and TRBJ2-1, with D tentatively TRBD1 or TRBD2 (6 bases each). Germline lookup yields CDR1 SQVTM and CDR2 ANQGSEA. V was trimmed by 4 bases and J by 10 bases, leaving 17 bases between them. This CDR3 spans 13 amino acids. In DNA, the CDR3 is TGCAGCGTTGGAGGGGGGACCTCTCGGGAGCAGTTCTTC. It specifies CSVGGGTSREQFF.

This clonotype has ten or more counts. The V gene is TRBV5-1, the J gene TRBJ1-6, with no clear D. The ends were cut back, 0 bases at V and 5 bases at J, with 9 bases in the middle. Germline CDR1 SGHRS, CDR2 YFSETQ. CDR3 length: 15 residues. The CDR3 protein is CASSLAIDNNSPLHF. In nucleotides, the CDR3 is TGCGCCAGCAGCTTGGCCATTGACAATAATTCACCCCTCCACTTT.

The sample holds many counts of this clonotype. The rearrangement joins TRBV20-1 to TRBJ2-7; D is tentatively TRBD1 or TRBD2 (5 bases each). Germline CDR1 reads DFQATT; CDR2 reads SNEGSKA (reference sequence). The CDR3 covers 11 residues. V lost 8 bases to trimming and J lost 2 bases, with 10 bases between them. The CDR3 spells CSPGTAYEQYF. CDR3 nucleotides: TGCAGTCCCGGGACCGCCTACGAGCAGTACTTC.

This clonotype has at least ten counts. The chain joins TRBV5-1 to TRBJ2-3; D might be TRBD1 (6 bases). CDR1 SGHRS and CDR2 YFSETQ come from the germline V gene. There are 18 residues in the CDR3. The V end was cut by 5 bases, the J end by 2 bases, with 24 bases between. The CDR3 loop is CASSFLLGTNPYTDTQYF. The CDR3 DNA sequence: TGCGCCAGCAGTTTTCTTCTCGGGACAAACCCCTACACAGATACGCAGTATTTT.

This clonotype was counted a few times. This chain joins TRBV3-1 and TRBJ2-1, with D hard to call. V dropped 0 bases and J dropped 6 bases, with 9 bases sitting between them. Germline loops: CDR1 LGHDT, CDR2 YNNKEL (reference sequence). The CDR3 contains 14 residues. The CDR3 region has the DNA TGTGCCAGCAGCCAAGATACGAGTCGCAATGAGCAGTTCTTC. It is translated as CASSQDTSRNEQFF.

Many counts were recorded for this clonotype. The chain is built from TRBV10-3 and TRBJ2-1, with D unresolved. Deletions cut 2 bases from V and 8 bases from J, with 10 bases between. The CDR3 contains 13 residues. CDR1 and CDR2 (germline): ENHRY, SYGVKD. CDR3 residues: CAISEAAWDEQFF. As DNA, the CDR3 is TGTGCCATCAGTGAGGCAGCTTGGGATGAGCAGTTCTTC.

Many counts were recorded for this clonotype. This chain links TRBV7-2 with TRBJ1-3, with unresolved D. The V and J ends lost 1 base and 2 bases respectively, with 6 bases between them. The CDR3 is made up of 14 amino acids. Germline loops: CDR1 SGHTA, CDR2 FQGNSA. Written as DNA, the CDR3 is TGTGCCAGCAGCTTAGGTAGTGCTGGAAACACCATATATTTT. Its translation is CASSLGSAGNTIYF. The variable domain in full, completed from reference TRBV7-2 and TRBJ1-3, reads GAGVSQSPSNKVTEKGKDVELRCDPISGHTALYWYRQSLGQGLEFLIYFQGNSAPDKSGLPSDRFSAERTGGSVSTLTIQRTQQEDSAVYLCASSLGSAGNTIYFGEGSWLTVV.

This clonotype has at least ten counts. V gene TRBV28 combines with J gene TRBJ1-5; a weak D match, TRBD1 (5 bases). V gave up 3 bases and J gave up 5 bases, with 11 bases separating them. The CDR3 extends over 14 amino acids. The germline CDR1 and CDR2 sequences are MDHEN and SYDVKM. CDR3 coding DNA: TGTGCCAGCAGTTTCTCGGCGGGACATCAGCCCCAGCATTTT. Protein product: CASSFSAGHQPQHF.

In its sample, this clonotype was seen many times. The gene calls are TRBV6-1 and TRBJ2-3, with 9 bases lining up with TRBD2. After removal of 7 bases from V and 3 bases from J, the junction contained 11 bases not matched to a gene. The CDR3 has 16 residues. CDR1 is MNHNS, CDR2 SASEGT, per germline. The CDR3 loop reads CASNPMGAGGTDTQYF. The CDR3 nucleotides read TGTGCCAGCAACCCCATGGGTGCGGGGGGGACAGATACGCAGTATTTT.